This is a list of T cell receptor beta chains from one sample in a study of patients with pleural tuberculosis. A single record per CDR3 protein comes from TCRdb applying MiXCR to the reads. The sample contains approximately 50,000 distinct CDR3 sequences, 7.3% of which appear only once. The receptor set was obtained from a human donor with pleural tuberculosis. Each CDR3 is given with its conserved first and last residue. A D gene is named only where the DNA matches it firmly. Rows may omit the clone size; those that give it use once, few, many or a size class.

J	D	V	size	length	CDR3	DNA
TRBJ2-3	.	TRBV6-2/TRBV6-3	many	14	CASSYAELTDTQYF	TGTGCCAGCAGTTACGCAGAGCTCACAGATACGCAGTATTTT
TRBJ2-7	TRBD2	TRBV20-1	many	15	CSARVGTSYNYEQYF	TGCAGTGCTAGAGTCGGGACTAGCTATAACTACGAGCAGTACTTC
TRBJ1-5	.	TRBV28	many	12	CASSSPGRTQHF	TGTGCCAGCAGTTCGCCAGGCCGAACCCAGCATTTT
TRBJ1-1	.	TRBV28	many	15	CASSRVQAIGREAFF	TGTGCCAGCAGTCGGGTTCAGGCGATAGGACGGGAAGCTTTCTTT
TRBJ1-1	.	TRBV12-3/TRBV12-4	many	11	CATSMGTEAFF	TGTGCCACTTCGATGGGCACTGAAGCTTTCTTT
TRBJ2-5	.	TRBV20-1	.	15	CSARNRDGAGETQYF	TGCAGTGCTAGGAACCGGGACGGGGCCGGAGAGACCCAGTACTTC
TRBJ2-3	TRBD2	TRBV12-3/TRBV12-4	many	16	CASSRLAGTSTDTQYF	TGTGCCAGCAGTCGACTAGCGGGAACGAGCACAGATACGCAGTATTTT
TRBJ2-1	.	TRBV11-2	few	13	CASSPSGRNEQFF	TGTGCCAGCAGCCCAAGCGGGCGGAATGAGCAGTTCTTC
TRBJ2-1	TRBD2	TRBV20-1	many	13	CSAINLADNEQFF	TGCAGTGCTATTAACCTAGCGGACAATGAGCAGTTCTTC
TRBJ2-1	.	TRBV18	many	13	CASSPGGGNEQFF	TGTGCCAGCTCACCAGGAGGGGGGAATGAGCAGTTCTTC
TRBJ2-3	.	TRBV6-1	many	14	CASTSGRRTDTQYF	TGTGCCAGCACCTCCGGCAGAAGAACAGATACGCAGTATTTT
TRBJ1-6	.	TRBV5-1	.	15	CASSLVSGADSPLHF	TGCGCCAGCAGCTTGGTGTCAGGGGCCGATTCACCCCTCCACTTT
TRBJ2-3	.	TRBV19	.	13	CASAGQTTDTQYF	TGTGCCAGTGCGGGACAGACCACAGATACGCAGTATTTT
TRBJ2-2	TRBD1	TRBV11-1	many	15	CASSQTDRDTGELFF	TGTGCCAGCAGTCAAACCGACAGGGACACCGGGGAGCTGTTTTTT
TRBJ2-3	TRBD1	TRBV10-3	few	13	CAISADRADTQYF	TGTGCCATCAGTGCCGACAGGGCAGATACGCAGTATTTT
TRBJ2-7	TRBD1	TRBV10-3	many	14	CAISSGTGDNEQYF	TGTGCCATCAGTTCCGGGACAGGAGATAACGAGCAGTACTTC
TRBJ2-1	TRBD1	TRBV29-1	few	14	CSVEGDRVYNEQFF	TGCAGCGTTGAAGGGGACAGGGTCTACAATGAGCAGTTCTTC
TRBJ2-7	.	TRBV27	many	14	CASSEGSNSYEQYF	TGTGCCAGCAGCGAGGGGAGTAACTCCTACGAGCAGTACTTC
TRBJ2-5	.	TRBV18	.	12	CASSPPQETQYF	TGTGCCAGCTCACCGCCTCAAGAGACCCAGTACTTC
TRBJ1-1	TRBD1	TRBV11-2	many	13	CASSTGAGTEAFF	TGTGCCAGCAGCACAGGGGCGGGCACTGAAGCTTTCTTT
TRBJ1-1	.	TRBV12-3/TRBV12-4	.	15	CASSLGWGRNTEAFF	TGTGCCAGCAGTTTAGGGTGGGGACGGAACACTGAAGCTTTCTTT
TRBJ1-1	.	TRBV30	few	12	CALTGGDTEAFF	TGTGCCTTAACGGGGGGAGACACTGAAGCTTTCTTT
TRBJ1-1	.	TRBV18	many	14	CASSPSVENTEAFF	TGTGCCAGCTCACCATCGGTGGAGAACACTGAAGCTTTCTTT
TRBJ2-1	TRBD2	TRBV20-1	many	15	CSASRTSVTYNEQFF	TGCAGTGCTAGCCGGACTAGCGTCACCTACAATGAGCAGTTCTTC
TRBJ1-4	.	TRBV6-2/TRBV6-3	many	14	CASSYVRGGEKLFF	TGTGCCAGCAGTTACGTAAGGGGCGGAGAAAAACTGTTTTTT
TRBJ1-2	.	TRBV5-4	many	14	CASSLGNSNYGYTF	TGTGCCAGCAGCTTGGGGAATTCTAACTATGGCTACACCTTC
TRBJ2-3	TRBD1	TRBV12-3/TRBV12-4	.	14	CASSSGRGTDTQYF	TGTGCCAGCAGTTCGGGCAGGGGGACAGATACGCAGTATTTT
TRBJ2-2	.	TRBV2	few	14	CASSEGPVTGELFF	TGTGCCAGCAGTGAAGGACCAGTCACCGGGGAGCTGTTTTTT
TRBJ1-6	.	TRBV20-1	many	12	CSALTDNSPLHF	TGCAGTGCCCTGACAGATAATTCACCCCTCCACTTT